This passage covers 5 T cell receptor beta chains from one sample sequenced in a study of T cells after yellow fever vaccination. Each CDR3 protein is one row after TCRdb ran MiXCR on the 5' RACE reads. The sample shows hundreds of thousands of distinct CDR3 sequences, more than 9% of them seen only once. Sequencing used PBMCs, obtained on the day of the yellow fever booster vaccination. These receptors all come from a young man who received the YFV17D yellow fever vaccine.

The chain carries TRBV6-1 and TRBJ2-5; D may correspond to TRBD1 or TRBD2 (5 bases each). The germline gives CDR1 MNHNS, CDR2 SASEGT. V gave up 4 bases and J gave up 5 bases, with 23 bases separating them. The CDR3 runs 17 residues. The CDR3 here is CASSAPSTGRKSETQYF. CDR3 DNA: TGTGCCAGCAGTGCACCTTCGACGGGGCGAAAGAGTGAGACCCAGTACTTC.

The sample holds a few counts of this clonotype. The chain recombines TRBV20-1 with TRBJ2-1, with a possible D match to TRBD2 (6 bases). The CDR3 loop spans 16 amino acids. The germline gives CDR1 DFQATT, CDR2 SNEGSKA (reference sequence). Trimming shortened V by 5 bases and J by 1 base, and 18 bases separated the two germline ends. In DNA, the CDR3 is TGCAGTGCTGCCGAGAGCGGGCCGCAGTCCTACAATGAGCAGTTCTTC. Translation gives CSAAESGPQSYNEQFF.

The chain uses TRBV29-1 and TRBJ2-7; D is uncertain. Germline V gene lookup returns CDR1 SQVTM and CDR2 ANQGSEA. The CDR3 totals 15 residues. V dropped 1 base and J dropped 2 bases, with 15 bases sitting between them. Written as DNA, the CDR3 is TGCAGCGTTGAAGTGGGCTTACAGAGAGCCTACGAGCAGTACTTC. Residues: CSVEVGLQRAYEQYF.

This chain uses TRBV20-1 with TRBJ2-7; D perhaps matches TRBD2 (6 bases). V dropped 6 bases and J dropped 2 bases, with 17 bases sitting between them. The germline V gene has CDR1 DFQATT and CDR2 SNEGSKA (reference sequence). The CDR3 covers 14 residues. CDR3: CSANREQDTYEQYF. The CDR3 region has the DNA TGCAGTGCAAACCGGGAGCAGGACACCTACGAGCAGTACTTC.

With regard to this clonotype: The junction does not match germline at one end; this may be a read error. The rearrangement joins TRBV7-9 to TRBJ2-7, with D perhaps matching TRBD2 (6 bases). Looked up from germline, CDR1 is SEHNR and CDR2 is FQNEAQ (reference sequence). The CDR3 spans 13 residues. The CDR3 DNA reads as TGTGCCAGCTGCTTGGCGGGGCTCTACGAGCAGTACTTC. Amino acids: CASCLAGLYEQYF.